A selection of T cell receptor beta chains follows, all from one sample in a study of T-cell memory formation after mild COVID-19. Each CDR3 protein is one row after TCRdb ran MiXCR on the 5' RACE reads. Of roughly 29,000 distinct CDR3 sequences in the sample, approximately 7.4% were seen once. The sequencing input was PBMCs or a T cell subset sorted from them (not recorded which). The origin of the receptors is an adult woman who had mild COVID-19 (a few samples of this study predate the infection). Cell type and time point are not known. The CDR3 runs from the conserved cysteine through the conserved F or W. Fields, in order: clone size, D gene, J gene, V gene, CDR3 protein, CDR3 DNA. The D gene is left open where the match is weak. The size field is filled for only some rows; it gives once, few, many or a size class.

>many|NA|TRBJ2-7|TRBV6-2/TRBV6-3
CASQAHEVDEQYF
TGTGCCAGCCAAGCGCATGAGGTTGACGAGCAGTACTTC
>many|TRBD2|TRBJ2-5|TRBV7-9
CASSSRGGETQYF
TGTGCCAGCAGCTCCCGGGGGGGGGAGACCCAGTACTTC
>many|TRBD1|TRBJ2-1|TRBV3-1
CASSPQSGGWNEQFF
TGTGCCAGCAGCCCCCAATCAGGGGGCTGGAATGAGCAGTTCTTC
>many|TRBD2|TRBJ2-7|TRBV20-1
CSASRTSGSPYEQYF
TGCAGTGCTTCCCGGACTAGCGGGAGCCCCTACGAGCAGTACTTC
>many|NA|TRBJ2-1|TRBV5-4
CASSKGLPNEQFF
TGTGCCAGCAGCAAGGGACTTCCCAATGAGCAGTTCTTC
>NA|NA|TRBJ1-2|TRBV6-5
CASSHFLRGNYGYTF
TGTGCCAGCAGCCATTTTTTGCGGGGTAACTATGGCTACACCTTC
>many|NA|TRBJ2-4|TRBV7-2
CASSLTNGAGNIQYF
TGTGCCAGCAGCCTGACCAATGGGGCAGGAAACATTCAGTACTTC
>few|NA|TRBJ1-1|TRBV5-6
CASSVYLRTSLNTEAFF
TGTGCCAGCAGCGTTTACCTACGAACATCGCTGAACACTGAAGCTTTCTTT
>many|NA|TRBJ1-1|TRBV25-1
CASLNPGRTEAFF
TGTGCCAGCTTAAATCCGGGACGGACTGAAGCTTTCTTT
>many|NA|TRBJ2-7|TRBV9
CASSAGGEQYF
TGTGCCAGCAGCGCCGGGGGTGAGCAGTACTTC
>medium-sized|TRBD2|TRBJ2-1|TRBV9
CASSTAGGPREQFF
TGTGCCAGCAGCACCGCGGGGGGCCCTCGGGAGCAGTTCTTC
>many|NA|TRBJ2-7|TRBV11-3
CASSLAAGVHYEQYF
TGTGCCAGCAGCTTAGCGGCAGGGGTCCACTACGAGCAGTACTTC
>many|NA|TRBJ1-1|TRBV30
CAWSAARRHTEAFF
TGTGCCTGGAGTGCCGCCCGGAGGCACACTGAAGCTTTCTTT
>many|TRBD1|TRBJ2-1|TRBV24-1
CATSDYQGAPYNEQFF
TGTGCCACCAGTGATTATCAGGGGGCACCCTACAATGAGCAGTTCTTC
>many|TRBD2|TRBJ2-1|TRBV19
CASSQLAGVFNEQFF
TGTGCCAGTAGTCAACTAGCGGGAGTCTTCAATGAGCAGTTCTTC